This T cell receptor beta chain was sequenced in a study of blood T cells in healthy people across ages. The CDR3 length is 15 residues. In germline, CDR1 is SGHAT, CDR2 FQNNGV. V gave up 1 base and J gave up 10 bases; unmatched junction bases: 7. A sample-barcoded 5' primer and a J-beta primer mix were used in a second PCR of about 6 to 12 cycles. MiXCR, applied by TCRdb to the 5' RACE reads, yields one record per CDR3 protein. The data contain some 890,000 distinct CDR3 sequences, about 29% of them seen just once; the ten biggest clones take up about 10%. As regards this clonotype: Its matching antigen is unknown.

Overall study results and limits: Leaving the PBMCs unsorted stopped any conclusive comparison of naive versus antigen-experienced cells.

These data were likewise used in another study, on T cells of mothers and their children. Per that study: Over 8 million TCR beta CDR3 reads were obtained from each mother, and about 2.9 million from each child. Unrelated pairs and related pairs have their TCR recombination output shaped similarly by thymic selection.

The genes are TRBV11-2 and TRBJ2-1; 10 bases align to TRBD2. The sequencing sample was made of blood. This receptor was identified in a woman in her forties in good health. CDR3 amino acids: CASSLAIRAGGEQFF. The CDR3 nucleotides are TGTGCCAGCAGCTTAGCCATCCGAGCGGGGGGGGAGCAGTTCTTC.